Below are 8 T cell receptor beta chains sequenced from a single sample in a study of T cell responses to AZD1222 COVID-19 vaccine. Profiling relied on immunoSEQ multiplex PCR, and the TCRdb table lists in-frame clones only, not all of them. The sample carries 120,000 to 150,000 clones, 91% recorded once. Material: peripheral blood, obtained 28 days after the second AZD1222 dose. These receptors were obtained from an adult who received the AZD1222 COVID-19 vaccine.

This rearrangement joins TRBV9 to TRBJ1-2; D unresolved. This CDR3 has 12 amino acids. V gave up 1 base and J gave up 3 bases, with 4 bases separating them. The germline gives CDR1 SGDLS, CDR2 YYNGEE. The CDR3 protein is CASSVTDYGYTF. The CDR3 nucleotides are TGTGCCAGCAGCGTAACGGACTATGGCTACACCTTC.

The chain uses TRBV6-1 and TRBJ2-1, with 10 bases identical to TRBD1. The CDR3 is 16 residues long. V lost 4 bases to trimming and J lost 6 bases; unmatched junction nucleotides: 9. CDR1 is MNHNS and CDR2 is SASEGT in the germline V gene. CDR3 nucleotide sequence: TGTGCCAGCAGTGCGCTTCCGGGACAGGGGTCCAATGAGCAGTTCTTC. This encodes CASSALPGQGSNEQFF.

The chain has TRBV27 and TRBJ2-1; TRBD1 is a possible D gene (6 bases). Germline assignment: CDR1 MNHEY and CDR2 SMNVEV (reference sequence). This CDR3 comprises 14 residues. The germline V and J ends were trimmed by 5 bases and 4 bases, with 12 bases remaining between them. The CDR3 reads CASSTSGTYNEQFF. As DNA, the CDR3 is TGTGCCAGCAGTACCTCTGGGACATACAATGAGCAGTTCTTC.

The CDR3: CASSQESGGSTDTQYF. Written as DNA, the CDR3 is TGTGCCAGCAGCCAAGAGTCGGGAGGGAGCACAGATACGCAGTATTTT. This chain uses TRBV4-2 with TRBJ2-3, with 8 bases fitting TRBD2. V lost 0 bases, J lost 0 bases, and 2 bases stayed unmatched. Germline V gene data show CDR1 as LGHNA and CDR2 as YNFKEQ. This CDR3 is 16 amino acids long.

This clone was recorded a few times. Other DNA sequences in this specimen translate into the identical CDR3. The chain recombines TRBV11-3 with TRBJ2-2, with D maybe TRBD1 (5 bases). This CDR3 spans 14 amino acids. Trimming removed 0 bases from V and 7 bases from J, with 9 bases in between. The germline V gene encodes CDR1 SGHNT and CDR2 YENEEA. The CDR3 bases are TGTGCCAGCAGCTTAGAAGGGGCAGGCGGGGAGCTGTTTTTT. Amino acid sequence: CASSLEGAGGELFF.

The CDR3 region has the DNA TGCGCCAGCAGCTTGGACAAACTAGTAACCGGGGAGCTGTTTTTT. This translates into CASSLDKLVTGELFF. The chain uses TRBV5-1 and TRBJ2-2, with D possibly matching TRBD2 (5 bases). Germline CDR1 reads SGHRS; CDR2 reads YFSETQ. This CDR3 has 15 amino acids. The V end lost 0 bases, the J end lost 5 bases, and 11 bases lay between the germline ends.

CDR3 protein: CSVQTGINEKLFF. CDR3 in DNA: TGCAGCGTTCAGACAGGGATTAATGAAAAACTGTTTTTT. The gene calls are TRBV29-1 and TRBJ1-4; TRBD1 aligns across 7 bases. Looked up from germline, CDR1 is SQVTM and CDR2 is ANQGSEA. The CDR3 consists of 13 residues. V dropped 5 bases and J dropped 4; count of bases not matched to a gene: 4.

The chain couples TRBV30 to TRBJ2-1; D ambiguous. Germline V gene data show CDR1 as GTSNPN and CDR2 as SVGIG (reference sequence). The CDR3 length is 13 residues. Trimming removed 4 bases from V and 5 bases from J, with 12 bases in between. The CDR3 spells CAWNPLLNNEQFF. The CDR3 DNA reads TGTGCCTGGAACCCATTATTAAACAATGAGCAGTTCTTC.